This T cell receptor (beta chain) was observed in a study of T cell repertoires and HLA-DP antigens. Study as a whole: Average DNA input: approximately 240 ng for CD137+CD4+ sorts, about 1,300 ng pre-culture. General study points: Antigen presentation used HeLa cells, with total CD4+ cells responding.

Germline assignment: CDR1 SGHTA and CDR2 FQGNSA. Trimming took off 2 bases at V and 5 bases at J, with 15 bases between the two ends. The CDR3 consists of 15 residues. The repertoire was sequenced with immunoSEQ multiplex PCR; TCRdb's copy has only in-frame clones and lacks some. The table records about 110,000 clones, 92% of them present only once. On this clone itself: Its specificity is unknown.

Sequenced material: CD4+ T cells from PBMCs. The J gene is TRBJ1-1, the V gene TRBV7-2; D might be TRBD1 (6 bases). This receptor was taken from a woman aged 18-30 years in good health and CMV-seronegative. The CDR3 bases are TGTGCCAGCAGCTTAAATCCGAGGGGGTTAACTGAAGCTTTCTTT. Translated: CASSLNPRGLTEAFF.